Following are 17 T cell receptor beta chains from one sample sequenced in a study of early T cells in non-severe SARS-CoV-2 infection. TCRdb fed the 5' RACE reads into MiXCR, producing one record per CDR3 protein. The sample contains roughly 41,000 distinct CDR3 sequences, roughly 6% of which appear only once. The sample taken for sequencing was whole blood. These receptors came from an adult who was a healthcare worker with PCR-confirmed SARS-CoV-2 infection or an uninfected control (not recorded which).

In this sample, this clonotype turned up many times. The chain uses TRBV6-6 and TRBJ2-5, with D maybe TRBD2 (6 bases). Germline CDR1 reads MNHNY; CDR2 reads SVGAGI (reference sequence). CDR3 size: 13 residues. The germline V and J ends were trimmed by 2 bases and 4 bases, with 8 bases remaining between them. The CDR3 here is CASSYRGSETQYF. The CDR3 DNA reads TGTGCCAGCAGTTACCGGGGGTCAGAGACCCAGTACTTC.

This clonotype was recorded many times. The chain is built from TRBV24-1 and TRBJ2-2; TRBD1 matches 7 bases. Germline V lookup: CDR1 KGHDR, CDR2 SFDVKD. The ends lost 5 bases at V and 0 bases at J; junction bases unmatched: 5. The CDR3 runs 16 residues. CDR3 sequence: CATSAVTGSNTGELFF. The CDR3 bases are TGTGCCACCAGTGCTGTGACAGGGTCGAACACCGGGGAGCTGTTTTTT.

This clonotype was detected many times. This chain joins TRBV15 and TRBJ2-7; 8 bases match TRBD1. Germline assignment: CDR1 LNHNV and CDR2 YYDKDF (reference sequence). J was trimmed by 7 bases and V by 5 bases; bases with no gene match: 10. The CDR3 is made up of 14 amino acids. The CDR3 DNA follows: TGTGCCACCAGCCAGTGGCAGGGGGCAGAGGAGCAGTACTTC. Encoded protein: CATSQWQGAEEQYF.

The table lists this clonotype with many counts. The chain uses TRBV6-4 and TRBJ2-1, with TRBD2 matching over 12 bases. This CDR3 comprises 14 residues. Germline assignment: CDR1 MRHNA and CDR2 SNTAGT. V gave up 6 bases and J gave up 7 bases; unmatched junction bases: 4. CDR3 protein: CASSETSGSNEQFF. DNA of the CDR3: TGTGCCAGCAGCGAGACTAGCGGGAGTAATGAGCAGTTCTTC.

This clonotype was detected only a few times. The gene calls are TRBV28 and TRBJ2-7, with a weak D call TRBD2 (6 bases). This CDR3 contains 13 residues. Germline CDR1 is MDHEN and CDR2 is SYDVKM. The V end was cut by 2 bases, the J end by 4 bases, with 9 bases between. The CDR3 DNA reads as TGTGCCAGCAGTTTAGGCGGGGAGTACGAGCAGTACTTC. Its protein product is CASSLGGEYEQYF.

This clonotype was seen many times. The J gene is TRBJ2-7, the V gene TRBV12-3 or TRBV12-4; 8 nucleotides agree with TRBD2. This CDR3 is built from 14 residues. V lost 6 bases and J lost 2; bases outside the gene matches: 6. The CDR3 DNA reads TGTGCCAGCAGACCGGGACTAGTCCCCTACGAGCAGTACTTC. The encoded protein is CASRPGLVPYEQYF.

Many counts were recorded for this clonotype. V and J are TRBV7-3 and TRBJ2-3; D perhaps matches TRBD2 (5 bases). CDR3 length: 13 amino acids. Germline-derived CDR1 and CDR2 are SGHTA and FQGTGA. The germline V and J ends were trimmed by 1 base and 5 bases, with 7 bases remaining between them. The CDR3 here is CASSLREGDTQYF. The CDR3 nucleotides read TGTGCCAGCAGCTTAAGAGAGGGAGATACGCAGTATTTT.

There are many counts of this clonotype. This chain uses TRBV5-1 with TRBJ2-1; 9 positions agree with TRBD2. Germline V gene sequence: CDR1 SGHRS, CDR2 YFSETQ. CDR3 length: 17 residues. J was trimmed by 5 bases and V by 4 bases; bases with no gene match: 13. This chain's CDR3 is CASSQGGVAGVHNEQFF. The CDR3 coding sequence is TGCGCCAGCAGCCAAGGAGGAGTAGCGGGAGTCCACAATGAGCAGTTCTTC.

Only a few counts were recorded for this clonotype. This chain joins TRBV6-1 and TRBJ1-2, with D maybe TRBD1 (5 bases). Germline values: CDR1 MNHNS, CDR2 SASEGT. This CDR3 is 15 amino acids long. Trimming removed 1 base at V and 2 bases at J, with 11 bases between. CDR3 nucleotide sequence: TGTGCCAGCAGTGAAGGACAACAGGTGAACTATGGCTACACCTTC. It codes for CASSEGQQVNYGYTF.

The chain combines TRBV6-6 with TRBJ2-4, with 11 bases fitting TRBD1. The CDR3 loop spans 15 amino acids. Trimming cost V 8 bases and J 12 bases; bases outside gene matches: 15. CDR1 is MNHNY, CDR2 SVGAGI, per germline (reference sequence). The CDR3 sequence is CASLPPDRGRMGQYF. The CDR3 region has the DNA TGTGCCAGCTTGCCTCCGGACAGGGGGCGAATGGGTCAGTACTTC.

Remarks on this clonotype: A read error is possible here, since a much larger clone lies one base away. The CDR3: CASSQLAGGSGELFF. Written as DNA, the CDR3 is TGTGCCAGCAGCCAACTAGCGGGGGGCAGCGGGGAGCTGTTTTTT. V usage is TRBV4-2 and J usage is TRBJ2-2; 11 bases align to TRBD2. The CDR3 covers 15 residues. Germline V CDR1 and CDR2: LGHNA, YNFKEQ. The V segment lost 2 bases and the J segment 7 bases; nucleotides outside the gene matches: 3.

This clonotype showed up many times. The V and J genes are TRBV28 and TRBJ2-1; 7 bases align to TRBD2. This CDR3 comprises 15 residues. V gave up 3 bases and J gave up 6 bases; unmatched junction bases: 8. Germline V gene lookup returns CDR1 MDHEN and CDR2 SYDVKM. The CDR3 protein is CASSLAGVLGNEQFF. The CDR3 region has the DNA TGTGCCAGCAGTTTGGCGGGAGTGTTGGGCAATGAGCAGTTCTTC.

This clonotype was counted at least ten times. This sequence joins TRBV6-6 and TRBJ1-5, with D uncertain. CDR3 length: 22 amino acids. Trimming left V 0 bases short and J 0 bases short, with 27 bases between. Germline V gene lookup returns CDR1 MNHNY and CDR2 SVGAGI (reference sequence). CDR3 protein: CASSYSFVWIARHSDSNQPQHF. The CDR3 nucleotides are TGTGCCAGCAGTTACTCTTTTGTCTGGATCGCGCGGCACTCAGATAGCAATCAGCCCCAGCATTTT.

A remark on this clonotype: This likely comes from a read error, as the CDR3 has no conserved phenylalanine or tryptophan at its end. This chain joins TRBV20-1 and TRBJ1-6, with D perhaps matching TRBD1 (6 bases). Trimming stripped 0 bases from V and 7 bases from J, with 13 bases between. CDR3 length: 15 residues. Germline V gives CDR1 DFQATT, CDR2 SNEGSKA (reference sequence). In DNA, the CDR3 is TGCAGTGCTAGAGACGTGACAGGAGGGAATTCACCCCTCCACCTT. Encoded protein: CSARDVTGGNSPLHL.

This clonotype appeared many times. The chain carries TRBV9 and TRBJ1-1; D is undetermined. Per the germline V gene, CDR1 is SGDLS and CDR2 is YYNGEE. V shed 4 bases and J shed 0 bases, with 10 bases lying between them. The CDR3 spans 14 residues. The CDR3 DNA reads as TGTGCCAGCAGCCCTAGGACGGTGAACACTGAAGCTTTCTTT. Its protein product is CASSPRTVNTEAFF.

This clonotype occurred many times. The gene calls are TRBV25-1 and TRBJ2-7; D possibly corresponds to TRBD2 (6 bases). CDR3 size: 14 residues. The germline V gene has CDR1 MGHDK and CDR2 SYGVNS. With 5 bases removed from V and 5 bases from J, the gap between germline ends came to 16 bases. The CDR3 loop reads CASSPIWRDHEQYF. In nucleotides, the CDR3 is TGTGCCAGCAGTCCCATATGGAGGGACCACGAGCAGTACTTC.

This clonotype was observed many times. The chain recombines TRBV24-1 with TRBJ2-1, with TRBD2 matching over 15 bases. The germline gives CDR1 KGHDR, CDR2 SFDVKD. This CDR3 has 18 amino acids. V gave up 3 bases and J gave up 6 bases; unmatched junction bases: 8. CDR3 region: CATSDKPGLAGGFNEQFF. The DNA of the CDR3 is TGTGCCACCAGTGATAAACCGGGACTAGCGGGAGGATTCAATGAGCAGTTCTTC.